A selection of T cell receptor beta chains follows, all from one sample in a study of molecular identifiers for immune sequencing clone quantification. TCRdb re-called the PCR reads with MiXCR, one entry per CDR3 protein. The data show roughly 300,000 distinct CDR3 sequences, under 25% seen once. Material: naive CD8+ T cells from blood, with Jurkat cell RNA spiked in. These receptors were collected from a human donor in good health. Some libraries in this study had Jurkat cell RNA spiked in. The CDR3 runs from the conserved cysteine through the conserved F or W. Each record gives: D gene, clone size, J gene, V gene, CDR3 protein, CDR3 DNA. The D gene is left open where the match is weak. Part of the rows lack a size; the others show once, few, many or a class for expanded clones.

>.|once|TRBJ2-3|TRBV4-3
CASSYINIGADTQYF
TGCGCCAGCAGCTATATTAATATCGGGGCCGATACGCAGTATTTT
>TRBD1|few|TRBJ1-5|TRBV28
CASSFGRTGAQPQHF
TGTGCCAGCAGTTTCGGTCGAACAGGGGCTCAGCCCCAGCATTTT
>TRBD2|.|TRBJ2-1|TRBV29-1
CSVEFPGRIAGYYNEQFF
TGCAGCGTTGAATTCCCCGGACGAATAGCGGGGTACTACAATGAGCAGTTCTTC
>.|.|TRBJ2-7|TRBV2
CASSDWANSYEQSF
TGTGCCAGCAGTGATTGGGCTAACTCCTACGAGCAGTCCTTC
>.|.|TRBJ1-4|TRBV6-1
CASCIRGTNEKLCF
TGTGCCAGCTGTATCAGGGGCACTAATGAAAAACTGTGTTTT
>TRBD1|.|TRBJ2-4|TRBV12-3/TRBV12-4
CASSQWTGSINIQYF
TGTGCCAGCAGTCAATGGACAGGGTCCATTAACATTCAGTACTTC
>.|many|TRBJ2-3|TRBV20-1
CSALWGADTQYF
TGCAGTGCTCTCTGGGGGGCAGATACGCAGTATTTT
>.|few|TRBJ2-7|TRBV27
CASRTLLQGTGSSYEQYF
TGTGCCAGCAGGACCCTACTACAGGGTACGGGGAGCTCCTACGAGCAGTACTTC
>.|.|TRBJ1-1|TRBV12-3/TRBV12-4
CASSWDLYLNTGAFF
TGTGCCAGCAGTTGGGACCTCTACCTGAACACTGGAGCTTTCTTT
>TRBD1|few|TRBJ2-1|TRBV4-2
CASSQEGTESNEQFF
TGTGCCAGCAGCCAAGAAGGGACAGAAAGTAATGAGCAGTTCTTC
>TRBD1|.|TRBJ2-1|TRBV6-5
CASSYSKPARDRADNEQFF
TGTGCCAGCAGTTACTCCAAACCTGCCCGGGACAGGGCAGACAATGAGCAGTTCTTC
>.|few|TRBJ2-5|TRBV20-1
CSATAPRGVGEETQYF
TGCAGTGCTACGGCCCCCAGGGGCGTAGGGGAAGAGACCCAGTACTTC
>.|.|TRBJ2-7|TRBV6-5
CASSYSWGSHSYEQYF
TGTGCCAGCAGTTACTCCTGGGGGTCACACTCCTACGAGCAGTACTTC
>TRBD2|many|TRBJ2-3|TRBV29-1
CSVDGTSGGPTDTQYF
TGCAGCGTCGACGGGACTAGCGGGGGGCCCACAGATACGCAGTATTTT
>.|few|TRBJ2-2|TRBV12-3/TRBV12-4
CASTHYGGGSTGELFF
TGTGCCAGCACTCATTATGGAGGTGGGTCGACCGGGGAGCTGTTTTTT
>TRBD1|.|TRBJ2-6|TRBV11-1
CASSLVAGTGGSGANVLTF
TGTGCCAGCAGCTTAGTAGCGGGGACAGGGGGCTCTGGGGCCAACGTCCTGACTTTC
>.|.|TRBJ2-3|TRBV6-5
CASSIYRPTDTQYF
TGTGCCAGCAGTATTTACAGACCCACAGATACGCAGTATTTT
>.|many|TRBJ1-1|TRBV6-2/TRBV6-3
CASSYVSNTEAFF
TGTGCCAGCAGTTACGTCTCGAACACTGAAGCTTTCTTT
>TRBD2|few|TRBJ2-2|TRBV7-7
CASSPRTSGGAFGELFF
TGTGCCAGCAGCCCCCGGACTAGCGGGGGGGCTTTCGGGGAGCTGTTTTTT
>TRBD1|many|TRBJ2-7|TRBV29-1
CSAQGFGDRLYEQYF
TGCAGCGCCCAGGGGTTCGGGGACAGGCTGTACGAGCAGTACTTC
>.|many|TRBJ1-1|TRBV5-4
CASNNQGEMNTEAFF
TGTGCCAGCAACAACCAGGGCGAAATGAACACTGAAGCTTTCTTT
>TRBD2|many|TRBJ2-7|TRBV20-1
CSARPYLAANSYEQYF
TGCAGTGCTAGGCCATATCTAGCGGCTAACTCCTACGAGCAGTACTTC
>.|many|TRBJ1-5|TRBV7-9
CASSSFFTSRDQPQHF
TGTGCCAGCAGCTCCTTTTTTACCTCTAGGGATCAGCCCCAGCATTTT
>.|few|TRBJ1-1|TRBV18
CASSKDPLWDTEAFF
TGTGCCAGCTCAAAAGACCCCCTCTGGGACACTGAAGCTTTCTTT
>TRBD2|few|TRBJ2-7|TRBV4-3
CASSQGNTRDWVAGAIYEQYF
TGCGCCAGCAGCCAAGGCAACACTCGGGATTGGGTAGCGGGGGCCATCTACGAGCAGTACTTC
>TRBD2|.|TRBJ2-1|TRBV28
CASSLAAGGPRSSYNEQFF
TGTGCCAGCAGTCTTGCAGCGGGAGGGCCGAGGAGCTCCTACAATGAGCAGTTCTTC
>.|many|TRBJ2-3|TRBV20-1
CSAEARQRTDTQYF
TGCAGTGCTGAGGCGCGGCAGCGCACAGATACGCAGTATTTT
>TRBD1|.|TRBJ1-1|TRBV30
CAWSGPRTGLGEMNTEAFF
TGTGCCTGGAGTGGGCCGCGGACAGGGCTAGGGGAAATGAACACTGAAGCTTTCTTT
>.|many|TRBJ2-3|TRBV27
CASSSTDTQYF
TGTGCCAGCAGTTCCACAGATACGCAGTATTTT
>.|many|TRBJ1-2|TRBV9
CASSEYTGQTYGYTF
TGTGCCAGCAGTGAGTATACAGGACAGACCTATGGCTACACCTTC
>.|few|TRBJ1-1|TRBV4-1
CASSQALGAEAFF
TGCGCCAGCAGCCAAGCACTGGGGGCTGAAGCTTTCTTT
>.|many|TRBJ2-2|TRBV29-1
CSVDRASGELFF
TGCAGCGTTGACAGGGCGTCCGGGGAGCTGTTTTTT
>.|.|TRBJ2-1|TRBV11-2
CASSPGGDEQFF
TGTGCCAGCAGCCCTGGGGGTGATGAGCAGTTCTTC
>TRBD1|many|TRBJ2-3|TRBV28
CASSSTPGQGAGDTQYF
TGTGCCAGCAGTTCGACACCGGGACAGGGGGCTGGAGATACGCAGTATTTT
>.|.|TRBJ1-1|TRBV6-8
CASSGQWSAFAEAFF
TGTGCCAGCAGTGGACAGTGGAGCGCGTTCGCTGAAGCTTTCTTT
>.|.|TRBJ2-3|TRBV20-1
CSAIQPPPDTQYF
TGCAGTGCTATCCAGCCCCCCCCAGATACGCAGTATTTT
>.|few|TRBJ2-2|TRBV4-1
CASSQWYQTTNTGELFF
TGCGCCAGCAGCCAATGGTATCAGACAACGAACACCGGGGAGCTGTTTTTT
>.|.|TRBJ1-1|TRBV5-3
CASSLSGTGTEAFF
TGTGCCAGCAGCTTGTCGGGGACTGGCACTGAAGCTTTCTTT
>.|many|TRBJ2-3|TRBV20-1
CSAREGSTDTQYF
TGCAGTGCTAGGGAGGGTAGCACAGATACGCAGTATTTT
>.|.|TRBJ2-3|TRBV7-9
CASSLGVGDGTDTQYF
TGTGCCAGCAGCTTAGGGGTTGGCGACGGCACAGATACGCAGTATTTT
>TRBD2|many|TRBJ2-3|TRBV29-1
CSVQGGLAGFSSTDTQYF
TGCAGCGTTCAAGGGGGACTAGCGGGTTTCTCTAGCACAGATACGCAGTATTTT
>TRBD1|.|TRBJ2-2|TRBV4-1
CASSQDLRQGVIEDTGELFF
TGCGCCAGCAGCCAAGATCTGAGACAGGGGGTTATTGAGGACACCGGGGAGCTGTTTTTT
>.|few|TRBJ1-3|TRBV5-6
CASSLSYGFSGNTIYF
TGTGCCAGCAGCTTGTCCTACGGTTTCTCTGGAAACACCATATATTTT
>.|few|TRBJ2-7|TRBV27
CASSFIGGTTYEQYF
TGTGCCAGCAGTTTTATAGGGGGTACGACCTACGAGCAGTACTTC
>.|.|TRBJ2-4|TRBV21-1
CASSKVSGQPRLAKNIQYF
TGTGCCAGCAGCAAAGTGTCGGGACAGCCAAGACTAGCCAAAAACATTCAGTACTTC
>TRBD2|few|TRBJ2-5|TRBV14
CASSRRTSGNQETQYF
TGTGCCAGCAGCCGCAGGACTAGCGGAAACCAAGAGACCCAGTACTTC
>TRBD2|.|TRBJ2-4|TRBV7-9
CASSPATGLAYNIQYF
TGTGCCAGCAGCCCAGCGACCGGACTAGCATATAACATTCAGTACTTC
>.|few|TRBJ2-3|TRBV4-2
CASSQGVYGSADTQYF
TGTGCCAGCAGCCAAGGTGTGTACGGGAGCGCAGATACGCAGTATTTT
>.|.|TRBJ2-1|TRBV3-1
CASSQVSSSVWNEQFF
TGTGCCAGCAGCCAAGTAAGCTCTAGCGTTTGGAATGAGCAGTTCTTC
>.|.|TRBJ2-7|TRBV7-9
CASSYAEGYEQYF
TGTGCCAGCAGCTACGCGGAGGGCTACGAGCAGTACTTC
>TRBD1|few|TRBJ2-3|TRBV7-2
CASSPSTGLGDTQYF
TGTGCCAGCAGCCCGTCGACAGGGCTGGGAGATACGCAGTATTTT
>.|.|TRBJ1-6|TRBV4-3
CASEIDGSSYNSPLHF
TGCGCCAGCGAAATAGACGGGAGCTCCTATAATTCACCCCTCCACTTT
>.|many|TRBJ2-5|TRBV5-1
CASSLENQETQYF
TGCGCCAGCAGCTTGGAAAACCAAGAGACCCAGTACTTC
>TRBD1|many|TRBJ2-3|TRBV5-1
CASSPTGGRDTQYF
TGCGCCAGCAGCCCGACAGGGGGCAGGGATACGCAGTATTTT
>.|once|TRBJ1-1|TRBV12-3/TRBV12-4
CASSPGHTNIEAFF
TGTGCCAGCAGCCCGGGACACACGAACATTGAAGCTTTCTTT
>TRBD1|many|TRBJ2-7|TRBV5-6
CASSVGQPSYEQYF
TGTGCCAGCAGCGTGGGACAGCCCTCCTACGAGCAGTACTTC
>.|many|TRBJ2-7|TRBV5-6
CASSLGQILNEQYF
TGTGCCAGCAGCCTAGGTCAGATCCTCAACGAGCAGTACTTC
>TRBD2|.|TRBJ2-2|TRBV6-5
CASGTSDKYSNTGELFF
TGTGCCAGCGGGACTAGCGATAAGTACTCTAACACCGGGGAGCTGTTTTTT
>.|many|TRBJ2-7|TRBV14
CASSQGRASFSYEQYF
TGTGCCAGCAGCCAAGGTCGAGCCTCATTCTCCTACGAGCAGTACTTC
>TRBD2|.|TRBJ2-1|TRBV9
CASSVAPSGYNEQFF
TGTGCCAGCAGCGTAGCCCCTAGCGGCTACAATGAGCAGTTCTTC